Listed here are 8 T cell receptor beta chains from one sample, sequenced in a study of OX40 agonist ivuxolimab in advanced cancers. The data were produced by immunoSEQ multiplex PCR, yet TCRdb's version contains in-frame clones alone and is incomplete. The repertoire consists of roughly 56,000 clones, with 84% occurring once and the leading ten covering about 4.8%. Sequenced material: CD4+ or CD8+ T cells sorted from blood, taken in a trial of the OX40 agonist ivuxolimab. The receptors were sampled from an adult with an advanced solid tumor such as melanoma, head and neck, liver or kidney cancer.

This chain connects TRBV28 to TRBJ1-4, with 8 bases identical to TRBD1. CDR1 is MDHEN, CDR2 SYDVKM, per germline. CDR3 size: 15 residues. V dropped 6 bases and J dropped 5; count of bases not matched to a gene: 8. This CDR3 reads CASSSPGTGNEKLFF. CDR3 DNA sequence: TGTGCCAGCAGCTCCCCCGGGACAGGAAATGAAAAACTGTTTTTT.

The rearrangement links TRBV4-2 to TRBJ1-5, with D unclear. The V gene lost 1 base and the J gene lost 2 bases, with 15 bases spanning the gap. Germline CDR1 and CDR2: LGHNA and YNFKEQ. This CDR3 has 17 amino acids. For the CDR3, the DNA is TGTGCCAGCAGCCAAGCCGGCACTCAGGTGGGCAATCAGCCCCAGCATTTT. The encoded protein is CASSQAGTQVGNQPQHF.

The chain recombines TRBV6-6 with TRBJ2-3; 8 bases fit TRBD2. Per germline, CDR1 MNHNY and CDR2 SVGAGI (reference sequence). This CDR3 is built from 15 residues. The V segment lost 7 bases and the J segment 6 bases; nucleotides outside the gene matches: 12. The CDR3 DNA reads as TGTGCCAGCAACGCCAACAGCGGGAGTTGGGATACGCAGTATTTT. It is translated as CASNANSGSWDTQYF.

Written as DNA, the CDR3 is TGTGCCAGCAGCTACAGGGAAGGCACTGAAGCTTTCTTT. It is translated as CASSYREGTEAFF. The chain uses TRBV7-9 and TRBJ1-1, with D perhaps matching TRBD1 (6 bases). The CDR3 extends over 13 amino acids. Trimming stripped 4 bases from V and 4 bases from J, with 10 bases between. Per germline, CDR1 SEHNR and CDR2 FQNEAQ (reference sequence).

The rearrangement uses TRBV19 and TRBJ2-7, with a possible D match to TRBD1 (6 bases). Germline V gene lookup returns CDR1 LNHDA and CDR2 SQIVND (reference sequence). There are 15 residues in the CDR3. V was pared by 1 base and J by 3 bases, with 13 bases between. CDR3 amino acids: CASSIVTGGGYEQYF. The CDR3 region has the DNA TGTGCCAGTAGTATAGTGACAGGCGGCGGCTACGAGCAGTACTTC.

This clone has more than one count but fewer than ten. This chain connects TRBV28 to TRBJ1-6, with D possibly being TRBD1 (5 bases). This CDR3 has 15 amino acids. V was clipped by 5 bases and J by 9 bases, with 17 bases between them. CDR1 MDHEN and CDR2 SYDVKM come from the germline V gene. This chain's CDR3 is CASSPPGRAGSPLHF. CDR3 DNA: TGTGCCAGCAGTCCTCCGGGACGGGCCGGTTCACCCCTCCACTTT.

The chain couples TRBV19 to TRBJ2-1; TRBD1 matches 7 bases. This CDR3 is 15 amino acids long. V lost 1 base and J lost 4; bases outside the gene matches: 4. Germline CDR1 reads LNHDA; CDR2 reads SQIVND (reference sequence). CDR3 DNA sequence: TGTGCCAGTAGTATAGGCCTACAGGGGTACAATGAGCAGTTCTTC. It is translated as CASSIGLQGYNEQFF.

The CDR3 reads CASRFPGTGFNQPQHF. The CDR3 DNA sequence: TGTGCCAGTAGATTCCCCGGGACAGGTTTCAATCAGCCCCAGCATTTT. The V call is TRBV19, the J call TRBJ1-5; 8 bases fit TRBD1. The V gene's germline CDR1 is LNHDA and CDR2 SQIVND (reference sequence). The V gene end was trimmed by 6 bases and the J gene end by 3 bases; junction bases not matched to a gene: 10. The CDR3 consists of 16 residues.